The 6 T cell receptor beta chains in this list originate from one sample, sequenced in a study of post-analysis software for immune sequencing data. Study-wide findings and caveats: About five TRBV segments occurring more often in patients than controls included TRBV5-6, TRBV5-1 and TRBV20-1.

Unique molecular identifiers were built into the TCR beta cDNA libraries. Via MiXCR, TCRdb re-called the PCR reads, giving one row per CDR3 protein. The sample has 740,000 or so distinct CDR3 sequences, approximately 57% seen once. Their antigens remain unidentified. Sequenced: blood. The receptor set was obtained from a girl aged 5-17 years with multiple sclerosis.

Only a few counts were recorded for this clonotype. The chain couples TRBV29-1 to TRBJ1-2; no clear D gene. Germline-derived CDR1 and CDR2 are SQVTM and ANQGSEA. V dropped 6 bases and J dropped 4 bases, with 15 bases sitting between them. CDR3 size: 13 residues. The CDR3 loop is CSVAGGPLYGYTF. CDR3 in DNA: TGCAGCGTGGCAGGAGGGCCCCTCTATGGCTACACCTTC.

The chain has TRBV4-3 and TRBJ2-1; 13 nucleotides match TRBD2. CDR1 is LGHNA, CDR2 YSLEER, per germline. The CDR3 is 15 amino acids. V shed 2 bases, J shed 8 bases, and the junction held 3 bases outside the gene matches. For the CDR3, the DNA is TGCGCCAGCAGCCAAACTAGCGGGAGGGCGGATGAGCAGTTCTTC. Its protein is CASSQTSGRADEQFF.

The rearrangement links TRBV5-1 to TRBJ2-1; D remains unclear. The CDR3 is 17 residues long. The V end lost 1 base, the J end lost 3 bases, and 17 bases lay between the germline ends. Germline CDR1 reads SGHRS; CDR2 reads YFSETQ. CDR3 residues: CASSLISRVPLYNEQFF. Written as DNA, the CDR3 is TGCGCCAGCAGCTTGATATCGCGAGTACCCCTCTACAATGAGCAGTTCTTC.

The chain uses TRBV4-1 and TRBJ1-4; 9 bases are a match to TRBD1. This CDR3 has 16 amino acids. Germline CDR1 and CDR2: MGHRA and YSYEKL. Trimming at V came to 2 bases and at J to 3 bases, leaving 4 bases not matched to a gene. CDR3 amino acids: CASSQPRTGANEKLFF. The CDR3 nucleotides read TGCGCCAGCAGCCAACCTAGGACAGGGGCTAATGAAAAACTGTTTTTT.

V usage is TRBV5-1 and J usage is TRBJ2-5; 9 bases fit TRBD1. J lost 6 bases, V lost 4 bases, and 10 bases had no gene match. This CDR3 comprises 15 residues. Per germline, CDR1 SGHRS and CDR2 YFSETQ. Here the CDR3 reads CASSPWGDRAQTQYF. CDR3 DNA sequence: TGCGCCAGCAGCCCGTGGGGGGACAGGGCCCAGACCCAGTACTTC.

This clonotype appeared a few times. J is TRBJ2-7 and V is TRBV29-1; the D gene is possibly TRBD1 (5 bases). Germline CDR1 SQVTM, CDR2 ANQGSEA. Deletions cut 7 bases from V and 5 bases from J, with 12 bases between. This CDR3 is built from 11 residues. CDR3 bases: TGCAGCGGAACCCAGGGCAACGAGCAGTACTTC. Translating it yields CSGTQGNEQYF.